These 28 T cell receptor beta chains share one sample of origin, sequenced in a study of post-analysis software for immune sequencing data. Study-wide findings and caveats: Higher frequency in patients than in controls was seen for five TRBV segments, with TRBV5-6, TRBV5-1 and TRBV20-1 among them.

Unique molecular identifiers tagged the TCR beta cDNA libraries. MiXCR was run by TCRdb on the PCR reads, yielding one entry per CDR3 protein. The sample lists some 260,000 distinct CDR3 sequences, 36% occurring once. These receptors have no known antigen. Sequencing was performed on blood. The receptors were sampled from a girl aged 10-17 years with multiple sclerosis.

Of note for this clonotype: The junction differs from germline at one of its ends, possibly a read error. V is TRBV6-5 and J is TRBJ1-1; perhaps TRBD1 as D (5 bases). CDR1 and CDR2 from the germline V gene are MNHEY and SVGAGI. This CDR3 region has 14 residues. DNA for the CDR3: TGTGCCAGCAGTGACTCAGGGTTGAACACTGAAGCTTTCTTT. It encodes CASSDSGLNTEAFF.

The chain uses TRBV6-1 and TRBJ1-4; possibly TRBD1 for D (5 bases). V gave up 2 bases and J gave up 0 bases, with 7 bases separating them. The CDR3 is 15 residues long. CDR1 is MNHNS, CDR2 SASEGT, per germline. This chain's CDR3 is CASSESGATNEKLFF. DNA of the CDR3: TGTGCCAGCAGTGAATCGGGGGCAACTAATGAAAAACTGTTTTTT.

The rearrangement joins TRBV10-3 to TRBJ2-7; weak D call: TRBD2 (6 bases). This CDR3 has 15 residues. Deletions cut 6 bases from V and 3 bases from J, with 18 bases between. Germline V CDR1 and CDR2: ENHRY, SYGVKD. The CDR3 sequence: CAIRQEAGLSYEQYF. The CDR3 coding sequence is TGTGCCATCAGACAAGAGGCGGGACTCAGCTACGAGCAGTACTTC.

The V gene is TRBV15, the J gene TRBJ2-5; no firm D call. CDR3 length: 15 amino acids. V lost 0 bases to trimming and J lost 3 bases, with 11 bases between them. Germline CDR1 LNHNV, CDR2 YYDKDF (reference sequence). CDR3 sequence (DNA): TGTGCCACCAGCAGAGATTATCGGCAGGAAGAGACCCAGTACTTC. This translates into CATSRDYRQEETQYF. Based on the CDR3 plus reference TRBV15 and TRBJ2-5, the full variable domain is DAMVIQNPRYQVTQFGKPVTLSCSQTLNHNVMYWYQQKSSQAPKLLFHYYDKDFNNEADTPDNFQSRRPNTSFCFLDIRSPGLGDTAMYLCATSRDYRQEETQYFGPGTRLLVL.

V and J are TRBV5-1 and TRBJ2-5; weak D call: TRBD1 (7 bases). The CDR3 consists of 15 residues. The ends were cut back, 4 bases at V and 4 bases at J, with 17 bases in the middle. Per germline, CDR1 SGHRS and CDR2 YFSETQ. The CDR3 loop reads CASSIRQGGGETQYF. CDR3 coding DNA: TGCGCCAGCAGCATTCGACAGGGAGGTGGAGAGACCCAGTACTTC.

There are many counts of this clonotype. V and J are TRBV5-1 and TRBJ2-1, with 7 bases identical to TRBD1. In germline, CDR1 is SGHRS, CDR2 YFSETQ. The ends lost 3 bases at V and 0 bases at J; junction bases unmatched: 6. CDR3 length equals 16 residues. DNA of the CDR3: TGCGCCAGCAGCTCCGAGGACAGGAGCTCCTACAATGAGCAGTTCTTC. It specifies CASSSEDRSSYNEQFF. The complete variable domain, with remaining parts taken from reference TRBV5-1 and TRBJ2-1, reads KAGVTQTPRYLIKTRGQQVTLSCSPISGHRSVSWYQQTPGQGLQFLFEYFSETQRNKGNFPGRFSGRQFSNSRSEMNVSTLELGDSALYLCASSSEDRSSYNEQFFGPGTRLTVL.

This chain joins TRBV3-1 and TRBJ1-1; D is perhaps TRBD1 (5 bases). The CDR3 contains 14 residues. Germline V gene sequence: CDR1 LGHDT, CDR2 YNNKEL (reference sequence). Trimming removed 0 bases from V and 1 base from J, with 6 bases in between. The CDR3 nucleotides read TGTGCCAGCAGCCAAGACGACAGGAACACTGAAGCTTTCTTT. It codes for CASSQDDRNTEAFF. Full variable domain (rest looked up from reference TRBV3-1 and TRBJ1-1): DTAVSQTPKYLVTQMGNDKSIKCEQNLGHDTMYWYKQDSKKFLKIMFSYNNKELIINETVPNRFSPKSPDKAHLNLHINSLELGDSAVYFCASSQDDRNTEAFFGQGTRLTVV.

This clonotype was observed at least ten times. The chain links TRBV7-9 to TRBJ2-1, with 12 bases lining up with TRBD2. This CDR3 region has 15 residues. Per the germline V gene, CDR1 is SEHNR and CDR2 is FQNEAQ (reference sequence). Trimming cost V 5 bases and J 9 bases; bases outside gene matches: 8. The CDR3 spells CASSASGGGSAEQFF. DNA of the CDR3: TGTGCCAGCAGCGCTAGCGGGGGGGGCTCCGCTGAGCAGTTCTTC.

Concerning this clonotype itself: This may be a read error: a much more frequent sequence differs by one nucleotide. The genes are TRBV2 and TRBJ2-6; TRBD2 matches 7 bases. Germline V gene lookup returns CDR1 SNHLY and CDR2 FYNNEI. The V and J ends lost 7 bases and 2 bases, in that order; junction bases with no gene match: 5. CDR3 size: 15 residues. The CDR3 is CASKFGGAGANVLTF. Written as DNA, the CDR3 is TGTGCCAGCAAATTTGGGGGGGCTGGGGCCAACGTCCTGACTTTC. Full variable domain (missing parts from reference TRBV2 and TRBJ2-6): EPEVTQTPSHQVTQMGQEVILRCVPISNHLYFYWYRQILGQKVEFLVSFYNNEISEKSEIFDDQFSVERPDGSNFTLKIRSTKLEDSAMYFCASKFGGAGANVLTFGAGSRLTVL.

Many counts were recorded for this clonotype. The chain links TRBV10-3 to TRBJ2-1, with 13 bases lining up with TRBD2. Trimming at V came to 2 bases and at J to 8 bases, leaving 0 bases not matched to a gene. This CDR3 spans 14 amino acids. Germline V gene lookup returns CDR1 ENHRY and CDR2 SYGVKD. CDR3 region: CAISEGLAGDEQFF. In DNA, the CDR3 is TGTGCCATCAGTGAGGGACTAGCGGGGGATGAGCAGTTCTTC.

As regards this clonotype: This may stem from a read error, because a much larger clone lies one nucleotide away. This chain connects TRBV7-2 to TRBJ2-1; no clear D. There are 17 residues in the CDR3. CDR1 SGHTA and CDR2 FQGNSA come from the germline V gene. V was pared by 3 bases and J by 0 bases, with 15 bases between. The CDR3: CASSLILGEASYNEQFF. The CDR3 DNA follows: TGTGCCAGCAGCTTGATTCTAGGCGAGGCCTCCTACAATGAGCAGTTCTTC.

Remarks on this clonotype: This may be a read error: a much more frequent sequence differs by one nucleotide. This sequence joins TRBV7-9 and TRBJ2-4; tentative D call: TRBD1 (6 bases). The end of the DNA aligns better with TRBJ2-5, so the J call may be wrong. CDR3 length: 14 residues. Germline V gene data show CDR1 as SEHNR and CDR2 as FQNEAQ (reference sequence). CDR3 residues: CASSSGQRGETQYF. The CDR3 DNA reads as TGTGCCAGCAGCTCCGGACAGAGGGGAGAGACCCAGTACTTC.

The rearrangement links TRBV5-1 to TRBJ1-1; possible D gene TRBD1, 5 bases. CDR3 length: 16 amino acids. Trimming took off 3 bases at V and 4 bases at J, with 19 bases between the two ends. Germline assignment: CDR1 SGHRS and CDR2 YFSETQ. CDR3 sequence (DNA): TGCGCCAGCAGCTCCGGACGGGGTAGTGGGGCCACTGAAGCTTTCTTT. Its protein product is CASSSGRGSGATEAFF.

This chain links TRBV5-1 with TRBJ2-7; 14 nucleotides line up with TRBD2. Germline V gives CDR1 SGHRS, CDR2 YFSETQ. Losses at the gene ends were 4 bases for V and 0 bases for J; bases not matched to a gene: 12. The CDR3 length is 19 residues. The CDR3 nucleotides are TGCGCCAGCAGCGAACGAACGGGACTAGCGGGAGACTCCTCCTACGAGCAGTACTTC. Protein: CASSERTGLAGDSSYEQYF. Drawing the rest from reference TRBV5-1 and TRBJ2-7, the complete variable domain is KAGVTQTPRYLIKTRGQQVTLSCSPISGHRSVSWYQQTPGQGLQFLFEYFSETQRNKGNFPGRFSGRQFSNSRSEMNVSTLELGDSALYLCASSERTGLAGDSSYEQYFGPGTRLTVT.

The chain is built from TRBV7-2 and TRBJ2-2; D remains unclear. This CDR3 has 14 residues. V was cut by 4 bases and J by 6 bases, with 12 bases left in between. Germline V gives CDR1 SGHTA, CDR2 FQGNSA. CDR3 DNA: TGTGCCAGCAGCTCGCAGGTTAACGCCGGGGAGCTGTTTTTT. Translating gives CASSSQVNAGELFF.

In this sample, this clonotype turned up once. The V and J genes are TRBV20-1 and TRBJ1-2, with 11 bases matching TRBD1. The germline gives CDR1 DFQATT, CDR2 SNEGSKA (reference sequence). The J segment lost 4 bases and the V segment lost 5 bases, leaving 3 bases of the junction unmatched. The CDR3 extends over 13 amino acids. CDR3 DNA sequence: TGCAGTGCTGCGGGACAGGGGGGCTATGGCTACACCTTC. It translates to CSAAGQGGYGYTF.

As to this clonotype: A single base separates this from a much larger clone, so it may be a read error. V and J are TRBV24-1 and TRBJ2-6; D possibly corresponds to TRBD1 (5 bases). The CDR3 contains 16 residues. CDR1 is KGHDR, CDR2 SFDVKD, per germline. This CDR3 is CATSEARVPGANVLIF. The CDR3 DNA follows: TGTGCCACCAGTGAAGCCAGGGTCCCTGGGGCCAACGTCCTGATTTTC.

This clonotype was counted between two and nine times. A single base separates this from a much larger clone, so it may be a read error. V usage is TRBV2 and J usage is TRBJ2-5; TRBD2 matches at 7 bases. Germline V gene sequence: CDR1 SNHLY, CDR2 FYNNEI. With V trimmed by 6 bases and J by 11 bases, 18 bases remained unmatched. The CDR3 has 15 amino acids. The CDR3 region has the DNA TGTGCCAGCAGATTTAGGCGGGAGCTCTACAATGAGCAGTACTTC. It yields the protein CASRFRRELYNEQYF.

This chain connects TRBV4-1 to TRBJ1-1; 7 nucleotides line up with TRBD1. V lost 1 base to trimming and J lost 0 bases; unmatched junction nucleotides: 5. This CDR3 region has 16 residues. The germline CDR1 and CDR2 sequences are MGHRA and YSYEKL. In nucleotides, the CDR3 is TGCGCCAGCAGCCAAGTGGCAGGGGGAATGAACACTGAAGCTTTCTTT. It translates to CASSQVAGGMNTEAFF.

This clonotype was counted between two and nine times. The CDR3: CASSLVITGSYTGELFF. The CDR3 region has the DNA TGTGCCAGCAGCTTGGTGATAACAGGGTCCTACACCGGGGAGCTGTTTTTT. The chain has TRBV5-4 and TRBJ2-2, with D perhaps matching TRBD1 (6 bases). The CDR3 is 17 amino acids. Trimming stripped 0 bases from V and 3 bases from J, with 15 bases between. The germline V gene encodes CDR1 SGHNT and CDR2 YYREEE (reference sequence).

This clonotype has just a few counts. The chain couples TRBV3-1 to TRBJ1-1; D remains ambiguous. V was trimmed by 4 bases and J by 4 bases, leaving 13 bases between them. The CDR3 is 14 residues long. Germline V gives CDR1 LGHDT, CDR2 YNNKEL (reference sequence). CDR3 in DNA: TGTGCCAGCAGCCCTCCCTCACCGGGCACTGAAGCTTTCTTT. This translates into CASSPPSPGTEAFF. Variable domain in full (rest from reference TRBV3-1 and TRBJ1-1): DTAVSQTPKYLVTQMGNDKSIKCEQNLGHDTMYWYKQDSKKFLKIMFSYNNKELIINETVPNRFSPKSPDKAHLNLHINSLELGDSAVYFCASSPPSPGTEAFFGQGTRLTVV.

In its sample, this clonotype was seen a few times. This may be a read error, as it is one base from a much larger clone. The chain carries TRBV7-6 and TRBJ1-2, with D perhaps matching TRBD1 (5 bases). The germline CDR1 and CDR2 sequences are SGHVS and FNYEAQ. The CDR3 runs to 13 residues. V lost 7 bases, J lost 3 bases, and 12 bases lay in between. The DNA for the CDR3 is TGTGCCAGCAACGGTTCGGGGGACTATGGCTACACCTTC. This gives the protein CASNGSGDYGYTF. Drawing the rest from reference TRBV7-6 and TRBJ1-2, the complete variable domain is GAGVSQSPRYKVTKRGQDVALRCDPISGHVSLYWYRQALGQGPEFLTYFNYEAQQDKSGLPNDRFSAERPEGSISTLTIQRTEQRDSAMYRCASNGSGDYGYTFGSGTRLTVV.

This clonotype was found many times. The rearrangement uses TRBV20-1 and TRBJ2-1; a possible D gene is TRBD2 (6 bases). V shed 4 bases and J shed 8 bases, with 15 bases lying between them. CDR3 length: 13 amino acids. Germline V gives CDR1 DFQATT, CDR2 SNEGSKA (reference sequence). This CDR3 reads CSAKRPSDYEQFF. In DNA, the CDR3 is TGCAGTGCTAAACGGCCTAGCGACTATGAGCAGTTCTTC.

V and J are TRBV6-1 and TRBJ1-5; TRBD1 might be the D (6 bases). Trimming cost V 6 bases and J 7 bases, with 13 bases left between them. Looked up from germline, CDR1 is MNHNS and CDR2 is SASEGT. The CDR3 length is 13 residues. CDR3 amino acids: CASRIKQGQPQHF. CDR3 DNA: TGTGCCAGCAGAATCAAACAGGGCCAGCCCCAGCATTTT.

The J gene is TRBJ2-5, the V gene TRBV5-1, with 10 bases that match TRBD1. In germline, CDR1 is SGHRS, CDR2 YFSETQ. Unmatched junction bases numbered 5, after V lost 1 base and J lost 2 bases. The CDR3 has 16 amino acids. CDR3 in amino acids: CASSLSDRGWQETQYF. CDR3 DNA sequence: TGCGCCAGCAGCTTGTCGGACAGGGGGTGGCAAGAGACCCAGTACTTC.

This clonotype was seen a handful of times. The CDR3 sequence: CSARGVNVTEAFF. DNA for the CDR3: TGCAGTGCTAGAGGCGTGAATGTCACTGAAGCTTTCTTT. The chain carries TRBV20-1 and TRBJ1-1; D is uncertain. This CDR3 is 13 amino acids long. Germline V gene data show CDR1 as DFQATT and CDR2 as SNEGSKA (reference sequence). The V end lost 1 base, the J end lost 4 bases, and 10 bases lay between the germline ends.

On this clonotype: This may be a read error: a much more frequent sequence differs by one nucleotide. V and J are TRBV20-1 and TRBJ1-2; D is possibly TRBD1 (5 bases). CDR1 DFQATT and CDR2 SNEGSKA come from the germline V gene (reference sequence). The CDR3 length is 15 residues. The V end was cut by 0 bases, the J end by 10 bases, with 21 bases between. The CDR3 protein is CSARDRRRGTPDYTF. For the CDR3, the DNA is TGCAGTGCTAGAGATCGAAGGCGAGGGACGCCTGACTACACCTTC.

The rearrangement joins TRBV28 to TRBJ1-4, with a possible D match to TRBD1 (5 bases). Trimming pared 6 bases from V and 6 bases from J, leaving 14 bases between. The germline CDR1 and CDR2 sequences are MDHEN and SYDVKM. This CDR3 contains 14 residues. CDR3 in DNA: TGTGCCAGCAGATCCGGCGTGGGACATGAAAAACTGTTTTTT. This translates into CASRSGVGHEKLFF.